The present T cell receptor beta chain was sequenced within a study of spatial heterogeneity in lung cancer. Whole-study findings and limits: Coverage was estimated at around 7% of tumor T cells for alpha chains and more than 11% for beta chains. Tumor mutation count correlated with how many alpha and beta TCRs expanded intratumorally. Expanded TCRs classified as ubiquitous or regional were counted, and these counts tracked ubiquitous and regional nonsynonymous mutations, respectively.

Every individual TCR cDNA molecule carried its own unique molecular identifier, which allowed correction of PCR and sequencing errors. In TCRdb, the 5' RACE reads were re-called with MiXCR into one record per CDR3 protein. This table has over 6,500 distinct CDR3 sequences, over 9.5% appearing once. This clonotype was detected ten times or more. Its target is not known. Found in a library prepared for alpha chains, this beta chain is an off-target read, and its abundance has little meaning. Noted time point: sample taken at primary tumor resection. The sequenced material consisted of unsorted whole RNA from tumor, nontumor lung or frozen PBMC. Sequencing used lung tumor tissue, obtained at surgery. The sequence was collected from a male donor with early-stage non-small cell lung cancer.

The CDR3 nucleotides read TGTGCCAGCAGCTTACTGACAGGGGGTGTCGGGGAGCTGTTTTTT. It encodes CASSLLTGGVGELFF. The gene calls are TRBV11-2 and TRBJ2-2; TRBD1 agrees at 9 bases. Germline CDR1 and CDR2: SGHAT and FQNNGV. With 2 bases clipped from V and 7 bases from J, the junction kept 5 bases outside the gene matches. This CDR3 is 15 amino acids long.